This T cell receptor (beta chain) was retrieved from a study of early stage breast cancer tumors. Study-level background: Of 15 to 20 invasive breast tumors, twelve were hormone receptor-positive, HER2-negative. Average read coverage per sample was around 10-fold. General study results and limits: Tumors had roughly 2.4-fold higher T cell density and higher clonality than adjacent normal breast tissue.

Notes on this clone: As yet, its antigen is unknown.

Each sample had two DNA replicates, about 0.47 ug blood or about 1.4 ug tissue. Sequencing was performed with immunoSEQ multiplex PCR; in TCRdb, only in-frame clones are kept and a portion is missing. The sample yields tens of thousands of clones, roughly 78% seen once. The sequenced sample consisted of blood. The TCR comes from a person aged 35 to 50 with breast cancer.

The CDR3: CASSSEGTSSGNTIYF. CDR3 sequence (DNA): TGTGCCAGTAGTAGCGAAGGAACGAGCTCTGGAAACACCATATATTTT. The V gene is TRBV19, the J gene TRBJ1-3; D call uncertain. This CDR3 spans 16 amino acids. Deletions cut 4 bases from V and 0 bases from J, with 13 bases between. From germline, CDR1 is LNHDA and CDR2 SQIVND (reference sequence).